One and the same sample provided the 10 T cell receptor beta chains below, sequenced in a study of T cell clonotyping in hematopoietic cell transplantation. Data came from immunoSEQ multiplex PCR; TCRdb stores just in-frame clones and leaves some out. The table has around 17,000 clones, roughly 70% seen once; the top ten hold roughly 8.8%. The specimen sequenced was peripheral blood mononuclear cells. These TCRs come from a woman aged 55 to 70 in good health. Some clones in this sample may be carry-over from other donors' samples.

V gene TRBV7-8 combines with J gene TRBJ2-7; 9 bases agree with TRBD1. The CDR3 contains 15 residues. The germline V gene encodes CDR1 SGHVS and CDR2 FQNEAQ. V was clipped by 4 bases and J by 3 bases; unmatched bases: 7. CDR3 residues: CASSWAGQGIYEQYF. The CDR3 DNA reads TGTGCCAGCAGCTGGGCGGGACAGGGAATCTACGAGCAGTACTTC.

This clone turned up a few times. The CDR3 protein is CASSFGGPLPSGGYTF. Written as DNA, the CDR3 is TGTGCCAGCAGCTTTGGGGGCCCCCTGCCCTCCGGGGGCTACACCTTC. The chain has TRBV7-8 and TRBJ1-2; D is possibly TRBD1 (6 bases). Looked up from germline, CDR1 is SGHVS and CDR2 is FQNEAQ. This CDR3 is built from 16 residues. The germline V and J ends were trimmed by 3 bases and 8 bases, with 22 bases remaining between them.

The genes are TRBV9 and TRBJ1-2; 7 nucleotides line up with TRBD1. CDR1 is SGDLS, CDR2 YYNGEE, per germline. V trimming: 5 bases; J trimming: 0 bases; junction bases outside the gene matches: 10. The CDR3 is 16 amino acids. The CDR3 DNA reads as TGTGCCAGCAGGTCGACGACAGGGAATACTAACTATGGCTACACCTTC. It encodes CASRSTTGNTNYGYTF.

This chain connects TRBV5-1 to TRBJ2-7; a weak D match, TRBD2 (6 bases). CDR3 length: 16 residues. The germline V gene encodes CDR1 SGHRS and CDR2 YFSETQ. Trimming removed 4 bases from V and 2 bases from J, with 19 bases in between. CDR3 sequence reads: CASSRGVGQAPYEQYF. CDR3 sequence (DNA): TGCGCCAGCAGCCGCGGGGTCGGGCAGGCGCCCTACGAGCAGTACTTC.

For this clone: The DNA is left out, because the CDR3 cannot be placed on it with certainty; the CDR3 is given as TCRdb lists it. The chain links TRBV12-5 to TRBJ2-7; the table calls TRBD1, which could not be checked here. The CDR3 numbers 12 amino acids, ends counted. Germline V gene data show CDR1 as LGHNT and CDR2 as FRNRAP. CDR3: CASGLAWGQGSF.

This sequence joins TRBV7-4 and TRBJ1-1; TRBD1 matches 7 bases. V dropped 1 base and J dropped 1; count of bases not matched to a gene: 3. Looked up from germline, CDR1 is SGHVT and CDR2 is SQSDAQ. CDR3 size: 15 residues. This chain's CDR3 is CASSLGGTANTEAFF. For the CDR3, the DNA is TGTGCCAGCAGCTTAGGGGGGACAGCGAACACTGAAGCTTTCTTT.

This chain links TRBV4-3 with TRBJ2-4; 12 positions match TRBD1. The trim removed 6 bases at V and 6 bases at J, leaving 6 bases unmatched. This CDR3 has 15 residues. Germline CDR1 is LGHNA and CDR2 is YSLEER. The CDR3 DNA is TGCGCCAGCAGTCCCGGGACAGGGGGCGGAAACATTCAGTACTTC. Protein sequence: CASSPGTGGGNIQYF.

The rearrangement joins TRBV7-2 to TRBJ1-1; D is unresolved. Germline V gene lookup returns CDR1 SGHTA and CDR2 FQGNSA. The CDR3 totals 15 residues. The V and J ends lost 5 bases and 0 bases respectively, with 13 bases between them. The CDR3 here is CASSTATRLNTEAFF. The CDR3 region has the DNA TGTGCCAGCAGCACAGCAACCCGCCTGAACACTGAAGCTTTCTTT.

The V and J genes are TRBV7-8 and TRBJ2-7; 7 nucleotides match TRBD1. V shed 5 bases, J shed 0 bases, and the junction held 7 bases outside the gene matches. The CDR3 spans 15 residues. Germline V CDR1 and CDR2: SGHVS, FQNEAQ. CDR3 nucleotides: TGTGCCAGCAGCGTACTACAGGGGCCCTCCTACGAGCAGTACTTC. Its protein product is CASSVLQGPSYEQYF. Combining the CDR3 with reference TRBV7-8 and TRBJ2-7 gives the whole variable domain GAGVSQSPRYKVAKRGQDVALRCDPISGHVSLFWYQQALGQGPEFLTYFQNEAQLDKSGLPSDRFFAERPEGSVSTLKIQRTQQEDSAVYLCASSVLQGPSYEQYFGPGTRLTVT.

This clone was counted a single time. The DNA of the CDR3 is TGTGCCAGCAGCTCGGGAGCGGGGGGGCGGGTAGATACGCAGTATTTT. Residues: CASSSGAGGRVDTQYF. The chain has TRBV7-2 and TRBJ2-3; 10 bases fit TRBD2. Germline CDR1 and CDR2: SGHTA and FQGNSA. The J segment lost 5 bases and the V segment lost 4 bases, leaving 9 bases of the junction unmatched. The CDR3 is 16 residues long.